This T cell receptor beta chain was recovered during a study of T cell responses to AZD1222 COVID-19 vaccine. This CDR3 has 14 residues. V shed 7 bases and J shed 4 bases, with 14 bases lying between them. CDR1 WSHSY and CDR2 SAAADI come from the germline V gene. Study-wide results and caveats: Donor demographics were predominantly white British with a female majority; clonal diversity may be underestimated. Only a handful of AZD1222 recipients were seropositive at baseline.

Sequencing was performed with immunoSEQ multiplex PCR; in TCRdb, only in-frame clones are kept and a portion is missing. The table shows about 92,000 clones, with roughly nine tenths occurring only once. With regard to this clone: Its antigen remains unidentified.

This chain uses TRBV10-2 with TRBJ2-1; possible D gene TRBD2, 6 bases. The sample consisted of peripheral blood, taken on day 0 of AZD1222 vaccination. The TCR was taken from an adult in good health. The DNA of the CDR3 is TGCGCCAGCATGGACGGGAGATCATACAATGAGCAGTTCTTC. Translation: CASMDGRSYNEQFF.